The clone carrying this TCR beta chain was seen a single time. Its target is not known. J gave up 0 bases and V 5 bases, and 10 bases lay outside the gene matches. The CDR3 is 18 amino acids. Germline V gene data show CDR1 as SEHNR and CDR2 as FQNEAQ (reference sequence). Produced via immunoSEQ multiplex PCR; TCRdb's table is partial and in-frame only. The sample consists of about 89,000 clones, about 88% of them appearing once. This sample stems from a study of OX40 agonist ivuxolimab in advanced cancers. Study-wide results and caveats: Patients with a partial response at 0.1-3.0 mg/kg had among the lowest clonal expansion.

V is TRBV7-9 and J is TRBJ2-6; 7 nucleotides align to TRBD1. This TCR was recovered from an adult with an advanced solid tumor such as melanoma, head and neck, liver or kidney cancer. The sequenced sample was CD4+ or CD8+ T cells sorted from blood, obtained in a trial of the OX40 agonist ivuxolimab. The CDR3 nucleotides are TGTGCCAGCAGCCGAGGCGGCGCAGGGGGCTCTGGGGCCAACGTCCTGACTTTC. Translating it yields CASSRGGAGGSGANVLTF.